These 17 T cell receptor beta chains were sequenced from one sample in a study of cytomegalovirus exposure and HLA in healthy donors (dated by TCRdb to about 2017). Libraries were constructed by the immunoSEQ multiplex PCR assay. For the multiplex PCR, a mixture combining 60 forward primers for TCR Vbeta segments and 13 reverse primers for TCR Jbeta segments was used. TCRdb carries this immuneACCESS record with in-frame sequences only. Its versions omit some clonotypes, under half of them owing to an unresolved V gene in the studies checked, with the rest unexplained. This sample's table lists some 48,000 clones. Of the sample, around 26% is held by the ten largest clones. The sample was PBMCs. Receptors were obtained from a man aged 40-49 years in good health and CMV-seropositive.

The CDR3 reads CASSGGGARGNEQFF. CDR3 nucleotides: TGTGCCAGCAGCGGAGGTGGAGCTCGGGGCAATGAGCAGTTCTTC. V usage is TRBV9 and J usage is TRBJ2-1, with D possibly TRBD2 on 5 matching bases. Trimming removed 3 bases from V and 6 bases from J, with 16 bases in between. The CDR3 length is 15 residues. The germline V gene has CDR1 SGDLS and CDR2 YYNGEE.

V usage is TRBV18 and J usage is TRBJ2-3; TRBD1 matches at 7 bases. Germline V gene data show CDR1 as KGHSH and CDR2 as LQKENI. The CDR3 contains 14 residues. V lost 5 bases and J lost 1; bases outside the gene matches: 3. The CDR3 nucleotides read TGTGCCAGCTCAGACAGGGTCGGCACAGATACGCAGTATTTT. Translated, it gives CASSDRVGTDTQYF.

The rearrangement links TRBV5-1 to TRBJ2-1, with D tentatively TRBD2 (7 bases). In germline, CDR1 is SGHRS, CDR2 YFSETQ. V was shortened by 0 bases and J by 8 bases, with 12 bases between the two germline ends. There are 14 residues in the CDR3. The CDR3 loop is CASSLAWEGDEQFF. The DNA of the CDR3 is TGCGCCAGCAGCTTGGCCTGGGAGGGGGATGAGCAGTTCTTC.

The V gene is TRBV27, the J gene TRBJ2-7; 8 bases map to TRBD1. This CDR3 spans 14 amino acids. Germline CDR1 MNHEY, CDR2 SMNVEV (reference sequence). J gave up 5 bases and V 11 bases, and 14 bases lay outside the gene matches. The CDR3 spells CASFTDPGGNEQYF. CDR3 DNA: TGTGCCTCATTCACGGATCCAGGGGGCAACGAGCAGTACTTC.

DNA for the CDR3: TGTGCCAGTTTTTTTCCCCAATATGGCTACACCTTC. This encodes CASFFPQYGYTF. The chain uses TRBV6-5 and TRBJ1-2; no firm D call. CDR3 length: 12 residues. Trimming removed 9 bases from V and 5 bases from J, with 13 bases in between. Germline V gene data show CDR1 as MNHEY and CDR2 as SVGAGI.

The rearrangement links TRBV18 to TRBJ2-7, with a weak D call TRBD2 (7 bases). Between the trimmed V and J ends, which lost 5 bases and 3 bases, there was a span of 14 bases. CDR3 size: 14 residues. In germline, CDR1 is KGHSH, CDR2 LQKENI. CDR3 DNA: TGTGCCAGCTCAGAGGGGGAGGGCCTCTACGAGCAGTACTTC. Translated, it gives CASSEGEGLYEQYF.

This chain links TRBV28 with TRBJ1-5; D may be TRBD1 (5 bases). V lost 3 bases and J lost 6, with 24 bases in between. Per germline, CDR1 MDHEN and CDR2 SYDVKM. This CDR3 has 18 amino acids. This CDR3 is CASSLGVEGGEVSQPQHF. The CDR3 DNA is TGTGCCAGCAGTTTGGGGGTTGAAGGAGGGGAAGTTAGTCAGCCCCAGCATTTT.

V is TRBV7-2 and J is TRBJ2-7, with D possibly being TRBD1 (6 bases). V was pared by 1 base and J by 1 base, with 11 bases between. CDR3 length: 15 amino acids. Per the germline V gene, CDR1 is SGHTA and CDR2 is FQGNSA. CDR3 DNA: TGTGCCAGCAGCTTAGTCCCAGGGGATTCCTACGAGCAGTACTTC. Residues: CASSLVPGDSYEQYF.

The V gene is TRBV2, the J gene TRBJ2-2, with 9 bases fitting TRBD2. This CDR3 has 15 residues. Looked up from germline, CDR1 is SNHLY and CDR2 is FYNNEI. The ends lost 3 bases at V and 4 bases at J; junction bases unmatched: 3. The CDR3 protein is CASSDGGGVTGELFF. CDR3 in DNA: TGTGCCAGCAGTGATGGCGGGGGGGTCACCGGGGAGCTGTTTTTT.

CDR3 residues: CASRDDREAFF. The DNA of the CDR3 is TGTGCCAGCAGGGACGACAGAGAAGCTTTCTTT. The V call is TRBV27, the J call TRBJ1-1; possibly TRBD1 for D (5 bases). CDR3 size: 11 residues. V was cut by 6 bases and J by 8 bases, with 10 bases left in between. Germline V lookup: CDR1 MNHEY, CDR2 SMNVEV (reference sequence).

The gene calls are TRBV29-1 and TRBJ2-7, with TRBD2 identical over 7 bases. CDR3 length equals 13 residues. V was pared by 7 bases and J by 5 bases, with 11 bases of the junction left unmatched. Germline CDR1 is SQVTM and CDR2 is ANQGSEA. CDR3 in amino acids: CSGFEAGRDEQYF. For the CDR3, the DNA is TGCAGCGGATTCGAGGCAGGGAGGGACGAGCAGTACTTC.

This chain uses TRBV11-2 with TRBJ1-4; D unresolved. CDR3 length: 14 residues. V was pared by 5 bases and J by 4 bases, with 11 bases between. Per germline, CDR1 SGHAT and CDR2 FQNNGV. DNA for the CDR3: TGTGCCAGCAGCAACAGTATGGGTAATGAAAAACTGTTTTTT. Encoded protein: CASSNSMGNEKLFF.

Note on this clone: The same CDR3 also results from other DNA sequences found in this sample. CDR3 protein: CASSLSRNTEAFF. DNA of the CDR3: TGTGCCAGCAGTTTATCTCGGAACACTGAAGCTTTCTTT. The V call is TRBV27, the J call TRBJ1-1; D not certain. V lost 0 bases, J lost 1 base, and 3 bases lay in between. This CDR3 contains 13 residues. The germline CDR1 and CDR2 sequences are MNHEY and SMNVEV (reference sequence).

The chain has TRBV4-1 and TRBJ2-5; 7 bases match TRBD1. CDR1 and CDR2 (germline): MGHRA, YSYEKL. J gave up 1 base and V 3 bases, and 5 bases lay outside the gene matches. CDR3 length: 15 residues. This CDR3 is CASSQLDRAQETQYF. The CDR3 DNA reads TGCGCCAGCAGCCAGTTAGACAGGGCCCAAGAGACCCAGTACTTC.

A remark on this clone: One end of the junction varies from germline; a read error may be responsible. The chain recombines TRBV30 with TRBJ1-5; tentatively, D is TRBD1 (6 bases). The V gene's germline CDR1 is GTSNPN and CDR2 SVGIG (reference sequence). The CDR3 spans 13 residues. Here the CDR3 reads CAWSGGPGQLQHF. The CDR3 DNA follows: TGTGCCTGGAGCGGGGGGCCGGGTCAGCTCCAGCATTTT.

V and J are TRBV5-3 and TRBJ2-3; 11 bases line up with TRBD2. TRBV5-3 is an ORF for which the function is uncertain. The CDR3 has 17 amino acids. The trim removed 6 bases at V and 6 bases at J, leaving 15 bases unmatched. The CDR3 sequence is CARMMVAGGPGRDTQYF. The CDR3 DNA follows: TGTGCCAGAATGATGGTAGCGGGAGGGCCAGGTAGGGATACGCAGTATTTT.

A note on this clone: Germline is not matched at one junction end, which may reflect a read error. V usage is TRBV4-2 and J usage is TRBJ2-6; D is unresolved. CDR3 length equals 15 residues. Germline V CDR1 and CDR2: LGHNA, YNFKEQ. Here the CDR3 DNA reads TGTGCTAGCAGCCTGTATGCGACTGGGGCCAACGTCCTGACTTTC. This encodes CASSLYATGANVLTF.